This TCR beta chain emerged from a study of cytomegalovirus exposure and HLA in healthy donors. This clone has a single count. The PCR used 60 Vbeta and 13 Jbeta primers. Assay: immunoSEQ multiplex PCR; the TCRdb copy retains only in-frame clones and omits some. The sample has some 56,000 clones, over 70% seen once. This CDR3 region has 15 residues. Trimming shortened V by 7 bases and J by 8 bases, and 24 bases separated the two germline ends. The germline gives CDR1 SQVTM, CDR2 ANQGSEA. Donors consisted of healthy bone marrow donors. J is TRBJ2-1 and V is TRBV29-1, with a weak D call TRBD2 (7 bases). Sequenced: PBMCs. The receptor was isolated from a woman between 35 and 50 years old in good health and CMV-seronegative. The CDR3 nucleotides are TGCAGCGGGAGGGGGGGGCGAGGGGGTGAAGATGAGCAGTTCTTC. Translated: CSGRGGRGGEDEQFF.